The rows below give T cell receptor beta chains drawn from one sample of a study of CD8+ T cells in alopecia areata. The protocol was immunoSEQ multiplex PCR, while the TCRdb copy is restricted to in-frame clones and leaves out a portion. The sample carries 70,000 or so clones, roughly 30% recorded once. The sample in question was CD8+ T cells sorted from blood, obtained at week 4, from a patient treated with tofacitinib. The receptors were sampled from a human donor with alopecia areata. CDR3s include the opening cysteine and the closing phenylalanine or tryptophan. Fields, in order: V gene, D gene, J gene, clone size, CDR3 DNA, CDR3 protein. D genes are given only for firm matches. Where a row states a size, it is once, few, many or the class of an expanded clone; other rows omit it.

v_call: TRBV30; d_call: -; j_call: TRBJ2-1; clone_size: few; cdr3_nt: TGTGCCTGGAGTCGAATAACAATCTCCTACAATGAGCAGTTCTTC; cdr3_aa: CAWSRITISYNEQFF
v_call: TRBV29-1; d_call: -; j_call: TRBJ2-1; clone_size: -; cdr3_nt: TGCAGCGTTTGGGGCAGGGGCAATGAGCAGTTCTTC; cdr3_aa: CSVWGRGNEQFF
v_call: TRBV29-1; d_call: -; j_call: TRBJ2-1; clone_size: few; cdr3_nt: TGCAGCGTTGAAATGGCGGGAGAGCAGTTCTTC; cdr3_aa: CSVEMAGEQFF
v_call: TRBV9; d_call: -; j_call: TRBJ1-5; clone_size: -; cdr3_nt: TGTGCCAGCAGCGTAGGTAGCAATCAGCCCCAGCATTTT; cdr3_aa: CASSVGSNQPQHF
v_call: TRBV29-1; d_call: -; j_call: TRBJ1-2; clone_size: few; cdr3_nt: TGCAGCGTTGTTGAGGCCGCGGGCGGCTACACCTTC; cdr3_aa: CSVVEAAGGYTF
v_call: TRBV27; d_call: -; j_call: TRBJ2-2; clone_size: -; cdr3_nt: TGTGCCAGCAGTTTAATGAACACCGGGGAGCTGTTTTTT; cdr3_aa: CASSLMNTGELFF
v_call: TRBV11-2; d_call: TRBD2; j_call: TRBJ2-7; clone_size: -; cdr3_nt: TGTGCCAGCAGCCCCAGGACTAGCGGGACAACCTACGAGCAGTACTTC; cdr3_aa: CASSPRTSGTTYEQYF
v_call: TRBV9; d_call: -; j_call: TRBJ1-5; clone_size: few; cdr3_nt: TGCGCCCGCAGCGGGGGGGGCAGCAATCAGCCCCAGCATTTT; cdr3_aa: CARSGGGSNQPQHF
v_call: TRBV29-1; d_call: -; j_call: TRBJ1-3; clone_size: -; cdr3_nt: TGCAGCGTCGCCGGGGGTCCCGCGGGAAACACCATATATTTT; cdr3_aa: CSVAGGPAGNTIYF
v_call: TRBV29-1; d_call: TRBD1; j_call: TRBJ1-1; clone_size: -; cdr3_nt: TGCAGCGTTGTGGACAGGGGCACTGAAGCTTTCTTT; cdr3_aa: CSVVDRGTEAFF
v_call: TRBV5-6; d_call: -; j_call: TRBJ1-1; clone_size: -; cdr3_nt: TGTGCCAGCAGCTTGGGGAGGTATAACACTGAAGCTTTCTTT; cdr3_aa: CASSLGRYNTEAFF